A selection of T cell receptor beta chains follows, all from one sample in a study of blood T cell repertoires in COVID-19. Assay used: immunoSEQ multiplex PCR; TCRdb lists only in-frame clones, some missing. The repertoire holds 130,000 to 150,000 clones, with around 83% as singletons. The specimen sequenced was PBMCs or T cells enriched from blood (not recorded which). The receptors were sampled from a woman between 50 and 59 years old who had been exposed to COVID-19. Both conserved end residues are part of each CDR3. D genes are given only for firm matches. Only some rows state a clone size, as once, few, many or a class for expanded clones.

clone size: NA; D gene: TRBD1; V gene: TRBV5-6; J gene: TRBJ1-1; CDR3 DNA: TGTGCCAGCAGCTTCGGACAGGGACTGAACACTGAAGCTTTCTTT; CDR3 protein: CASSFGQGLNTEAFF
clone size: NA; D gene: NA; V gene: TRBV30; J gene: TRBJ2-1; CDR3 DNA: TGTGCCTGGGACTTAGCGCCTGTCTACAATGAGCAGTTCTTC; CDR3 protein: CAWDLAPVYNEQFF
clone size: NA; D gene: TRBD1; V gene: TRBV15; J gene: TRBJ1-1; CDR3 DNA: TGTGCCACCAGCAGAGATCGTTGGACAGGGGGCTTGAACACTGAAGCTTTCTTT; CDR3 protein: CATSRDRWTGGLNTEAFF
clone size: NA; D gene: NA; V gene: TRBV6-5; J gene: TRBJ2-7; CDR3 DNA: TGTGCCAGCAGTCGCGACTACGAGCAGTACTTC; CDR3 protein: CASSRDYEQYF
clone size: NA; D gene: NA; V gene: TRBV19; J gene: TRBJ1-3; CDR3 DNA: TGTGCCAGTAACCCGGACATTTCGTTACACTCTGGAAACACCATATATTTT; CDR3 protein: CASNPDISLHSGNTIYF
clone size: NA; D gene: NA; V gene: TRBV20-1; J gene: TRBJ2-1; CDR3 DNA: TGCAGTGCTCTGACTTTCAATGAGCAGTTCTTC; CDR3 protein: CSALTFNEQFF
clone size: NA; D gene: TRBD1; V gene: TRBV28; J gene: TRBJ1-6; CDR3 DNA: TGTGCCAGCAGCCAAGAGGGACAGTATAATTCACCCCTCCACTTT; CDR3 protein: CASSQEGQYNSPLHF
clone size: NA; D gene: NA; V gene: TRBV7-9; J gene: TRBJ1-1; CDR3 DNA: TGTGCCAGCAGCTATGGGGCCACTGAAGCTTTCTTT; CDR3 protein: CASSYGATEAFF
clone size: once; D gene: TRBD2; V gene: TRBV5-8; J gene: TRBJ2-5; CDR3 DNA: TGTGCCAGCAGCTTGGGAAGGGGACTAGCGGGAGGTTTCCAAGAGACCCAGTACTTC; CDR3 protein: CASSLGRGLAGGFQETQYF
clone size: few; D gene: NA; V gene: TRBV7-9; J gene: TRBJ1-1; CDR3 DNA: TGTGCCAGCAGCCGCGAGGGGGCTGAAGCTTTCTTT; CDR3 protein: CASSREGAEAFF
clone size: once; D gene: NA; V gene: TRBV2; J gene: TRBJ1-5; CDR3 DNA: TGTGCCAGCTCCAGGGTCGGGAGCAATCAGCCCCAGCATTTT; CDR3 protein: CASSRVGSNQPQHF
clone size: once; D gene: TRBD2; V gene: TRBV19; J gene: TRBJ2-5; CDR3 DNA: TGTGCCAGTAGTATAACGGGGGGGCAAGAGACCCAGTACTTC; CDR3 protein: CASSITGGQETQYF
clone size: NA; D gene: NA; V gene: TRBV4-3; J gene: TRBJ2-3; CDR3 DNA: TGCGCCAGCAGCCAAGAAGGGATCCAGGGGATCACAGATACGCAGTATTTT; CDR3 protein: CASSQEGIQGITDTQYF
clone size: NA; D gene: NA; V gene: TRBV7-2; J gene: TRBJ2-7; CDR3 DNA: TGTGCCAGCAGCTTAAGTAAGGGGATCTCCGAGCAGTACTTC; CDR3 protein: CASSLSKGISEQYF
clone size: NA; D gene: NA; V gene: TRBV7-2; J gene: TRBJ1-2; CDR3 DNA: TGTGCCAGCAGCACCAGTAAGGAGGGCTATGGCTACACCTTC; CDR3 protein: CASSTSKEGYGYTF
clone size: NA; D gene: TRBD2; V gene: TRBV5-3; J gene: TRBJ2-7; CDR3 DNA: TGTGCCAGAAACCGGGAGGAGTACGAGCAGTACTTC; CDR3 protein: CARNREEYEQYF
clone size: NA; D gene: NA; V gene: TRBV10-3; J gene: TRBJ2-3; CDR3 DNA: TGTGCCATCAGTGAGTCGAAGGGGCCGCAGTATTTT; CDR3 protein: CAISESKGPQYF
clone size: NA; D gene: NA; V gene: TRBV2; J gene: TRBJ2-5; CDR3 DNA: TGTGCCAGCAGTGAAACTCAAGTTAACCAAGAGACCCAGTACTTC; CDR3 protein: CASSETQVNQETQYF
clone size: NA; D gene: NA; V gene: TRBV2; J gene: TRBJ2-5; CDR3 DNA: TGTGCCAGCAGTGACCCAGGAGGCCGCCGGAGCCAAGAGACCCAGTACTTC; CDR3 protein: CASSDPGGRRSQETQYF
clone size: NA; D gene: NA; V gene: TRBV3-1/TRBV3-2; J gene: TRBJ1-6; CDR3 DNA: TGTGCCAGCAGCCAAGATGGGTTCGGGGGGGCCTATAATTCACCCCTCCACTTT; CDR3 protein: CASSQDGFGGAYNSPLHF
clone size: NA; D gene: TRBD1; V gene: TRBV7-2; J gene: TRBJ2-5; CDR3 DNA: TGTGCCAGCAGCTTGAGACAGGGGGGGGAGACCCAGTACTTC; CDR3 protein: CASSLRQGGETQYF
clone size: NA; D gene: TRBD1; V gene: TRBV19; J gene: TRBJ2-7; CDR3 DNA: TGTGCCAGTAGTATAGGGACAGGGAACTCCTACGAGCAGTACTTC; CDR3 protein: CASSIGTGNSYEQYF
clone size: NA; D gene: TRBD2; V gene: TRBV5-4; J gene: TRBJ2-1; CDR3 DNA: TGTGCCAGCAGCTTGACGGGGAGCGGGAGGGCGAATGAGCAGTTCTTC; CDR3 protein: CASSLTGSGRANEQFF
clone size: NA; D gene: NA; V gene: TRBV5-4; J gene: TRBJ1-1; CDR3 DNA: TGTGCCAGCAGCTCCGCGGCAGGGGCGAACACTGAAGCTTTCTTT; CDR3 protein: CASSSAAGANTEAFF
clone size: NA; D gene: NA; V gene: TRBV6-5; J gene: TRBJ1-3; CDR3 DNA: TGTGCCACCTGGAGCGAGGGAAACACCATATATTTT; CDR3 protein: CATWSEGNTIYF
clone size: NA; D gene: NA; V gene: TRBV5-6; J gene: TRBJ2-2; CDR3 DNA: TGTGCCAGCAGCTTGGGGGCGCGAGACACCGGGGAGCTGTTTTTT; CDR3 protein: CASSLGARDTGELFF
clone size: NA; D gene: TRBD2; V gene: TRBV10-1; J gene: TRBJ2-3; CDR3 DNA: TGCGCCAGCAGTGCAACTAGCGGGGGGGCGGATACGCAGTATTTT; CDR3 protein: CASSATSGGADTQYF
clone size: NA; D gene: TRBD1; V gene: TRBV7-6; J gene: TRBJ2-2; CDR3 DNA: TGTGCCAGCAGCACGGACAGGGCGGTCACCGGGGAGCTGTTTTTT; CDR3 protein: CASSTDRAVTGELFF
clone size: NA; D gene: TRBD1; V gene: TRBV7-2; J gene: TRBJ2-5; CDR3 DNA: TGTGCCAGCAGCTTAGGGACAGGGGGATTTCAAGAGACCCAGTACTTC; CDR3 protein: CASSLGTGGFQETQYF
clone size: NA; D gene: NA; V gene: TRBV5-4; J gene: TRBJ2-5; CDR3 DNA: TGTGCCAGCAGCTTGCCCGACAGCCAAGAGACCCAGTACTTC; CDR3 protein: CASSLPDSQETQYF
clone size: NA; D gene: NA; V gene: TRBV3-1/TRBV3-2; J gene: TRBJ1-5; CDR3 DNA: TGTGCCAGCAGCCGGCAATGGGGGGGCAATCAGCCCCAGCATTTT; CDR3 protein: CASSRQWGGNQPQHF
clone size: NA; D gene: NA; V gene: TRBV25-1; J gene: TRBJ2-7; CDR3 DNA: TGTGCCAGCACCCCCGGCGGTATCCACGAGCAGTACTTC; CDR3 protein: CASTPGGIHEQYF
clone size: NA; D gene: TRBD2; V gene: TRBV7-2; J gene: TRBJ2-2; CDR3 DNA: TGTGCCAGCAGCTTAGATTCTAGCGGGACCACCGGGGAGCTGTTTTTT; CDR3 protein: CASSLDSSGTTGELFF
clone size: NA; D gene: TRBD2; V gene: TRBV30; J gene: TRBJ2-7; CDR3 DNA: TGTGCCTGGAGTCCGACTAGCGGAGATGCCTACGAGCAGTACTTC; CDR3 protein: CAWSPTSGDAYEQYF
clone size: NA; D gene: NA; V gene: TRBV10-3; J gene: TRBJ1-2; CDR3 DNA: TGTGCCATCAGCCCGGACACATACGGCTACACCTTC; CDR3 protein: CAISPDTYGYTF
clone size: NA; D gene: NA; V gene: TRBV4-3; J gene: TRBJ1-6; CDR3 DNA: TGCGCCAGCAGCCAAGAGTCGCAGTTTAATTCACCCCTCCACTTT; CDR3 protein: CASSQESQFNSPLHF
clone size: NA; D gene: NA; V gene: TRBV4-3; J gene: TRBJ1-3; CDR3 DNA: TGCGCCAGCAGCCAGGGGGGGGGACCTGGAAACACCATATATTTT; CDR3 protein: CASSQGGGPGNTIYF
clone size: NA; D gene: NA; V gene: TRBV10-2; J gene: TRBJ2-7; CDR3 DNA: TGCGCCAGCAGTGAGGGGGGCGGGAGTATATCCTACGAGCAGTACTTC; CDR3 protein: CASSEGGGSISYEQYF
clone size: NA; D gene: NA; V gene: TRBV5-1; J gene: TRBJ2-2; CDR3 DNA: TGCGCCAGCAGCCTGACGACAGGCCTCGTCACCGGGGAGCTGTTTTTT; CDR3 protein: CASSLTTGLVTGELFF
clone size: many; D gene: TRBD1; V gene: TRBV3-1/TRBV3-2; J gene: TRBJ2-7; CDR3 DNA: TGTGCCAGCAGCCTGGGTGACCGGGACAGAATTTACGAGCAGTACTTC; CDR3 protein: CASSLGDRDRIYEQYF
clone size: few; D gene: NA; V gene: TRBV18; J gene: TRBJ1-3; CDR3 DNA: TGTGCCAGCTCACCTCGTACAGGGAACTCTGGAAACACCATATATTTT; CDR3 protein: CASSPRTGNSGNTIYF
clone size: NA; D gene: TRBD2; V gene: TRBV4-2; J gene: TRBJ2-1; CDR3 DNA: TGTGCCAGCAGCCAAGATAGGGAATCAGGACTAGCCTACAATGAGCAGTTCTTC; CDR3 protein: CASSQDRESGLAYNEQFF